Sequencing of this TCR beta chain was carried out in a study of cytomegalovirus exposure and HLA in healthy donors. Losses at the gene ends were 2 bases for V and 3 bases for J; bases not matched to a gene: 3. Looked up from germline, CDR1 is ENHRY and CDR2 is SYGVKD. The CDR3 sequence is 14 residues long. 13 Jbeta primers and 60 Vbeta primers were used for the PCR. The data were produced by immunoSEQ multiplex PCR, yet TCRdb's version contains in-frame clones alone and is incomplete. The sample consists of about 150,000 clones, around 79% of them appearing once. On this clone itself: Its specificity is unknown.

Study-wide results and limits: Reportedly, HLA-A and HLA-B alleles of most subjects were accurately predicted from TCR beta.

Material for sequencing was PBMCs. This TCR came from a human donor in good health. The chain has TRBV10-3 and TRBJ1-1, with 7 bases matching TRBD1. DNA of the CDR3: TGTGCCATCAGTGAGGGACAGGCCTACACTGAAGCTTTCTTT. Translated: CAISEGQAYTEAFF.